In its sample, the clone carrying this T cell receptor beta chain was seen once. Clones were sequenced by immunoSEQ multiplex PCR, and TCRdb holds only the in-frame ones, with some missing. The top ten hold 0.02% of the sample, which has some 400,000 clones, 95% seen once. The source of the sample is a study of shared T cell receptors in the human thymus. Germline lookup yields CDR1 MGHRA and CDR2 YSYEKL. This CDR3 comprises 14 residues. V was clipped by 0 bases and J by 8 bases, with 10 bases between them. Sequenced material: thymocytes. The sequence came from a human donor. This chain joins TRBV4-1 and TRBJ1-4; D call uncertain. The CDR3 loop is CASSQDTLHEKLFF. The CDR3 bases are TGCGCCAGCAGCCAAGATACCCTTCACGAAAAACTGTTTTTT.